This T cell receptor (beta chain) was profiled in a study of siplizumab effects on memory and regulatory T cells. Findings of the study overall: Roughly 80-96% of proliferating CD4+ or CD8+ clones lacked a naive or memory phenotype that could be assigned.

A note on this clone: The antigen is unknown.

Trimming removed 2 bases at V and 6 bases at J, with 10 bases between. The CDR3 is 13 residues long. Germline CDR1 GTSNPN, CDR2 SVGIG (reference sequence). For every sample, some 9 x 10^4 TCR templates were assayed. Generated by immunoSEQ multiplex PCR, the TCRdb table keeps only in-frame clones and is missing some. The table shows over 85,000 clones, with about 93% occurring only once. The chain has TRBV30 and TRBJ2-2; possible D gene TRBD2, 7 bases. Sample: CD4+ T cells sorted from blood. This receptor was identified in a human donor in good health. DNA of the CDR3: TGTGCCTGGAGTCCGGGGGGCCCCGGGGAGCTGTTTTTT. Translated, it gives CAWSPGGPGELFF.